Below are 9 T cell receptor beta chains sequenced from a single sample in a study of breast tumors, draining lymph nodes, adjacent tissues. Breast cancer patients provided tissue from their axillary draining lymph nodes. TCRdb recomputed calls from the multiplex PCR reads with MiXCR, one row per CDR3 protein. The sample holds some 120,000 distinct CDR3 sequences, 15% to 20% seen once. Material for sequencing was axillary lymph node tissue. Receptors originate from a female donor with breast cancer. Some clones in this sample may be carry-over from other donors' samples.

As regards this clonotype: This may arise from a read error, as a much more abundant clone is one base away. This chain links TRBV19 with TRBJ2-1; tentative D call: TRBD1 (6 bases). CDR3 length: 18 residues. CDR1 and CDR2 (germline): LNHDA, SQIVND (reference sequence). The V gene lost 9 bases and the J gene lost 3 bases, with 27 bases spanning the gap. Here the CDR3 reads CASSWRPRGISCYNEQFF. The CDR3 DNA is TGTGCCAGCAGCTGGAGACCGAGGGGGATTAGCTGCTACAATGAGCAGTTCTTC.

About this clonotype: This sequence may be a read error, since a much larger clone differs from it by one base. CDR3 in amino acids: CSARAPSKYVGTTDTQYF. CDR3 DNA sequence: TGCAGTGCTAGAGCCCCCTCGAAATATGTCGGAACCACAGATACGCAGTATTTT. The chain employs TRBV20-1 and TRBJ2-3; D not resolved. CDR3 length equals 18 residues. V shed 1 base and J shed 2 bases, with 22 bases lying between them. The germline V gene has CDR1 DFQATT and CDR2 SNEGSKA (reference sequence).

Points on this clonotype: A much larger clone lies one base from this, so it may be a read error. The V and J genes are TRBV4-1 and TRBJ2-1; a weak D match, TRBD2 (6 bases). Germline assignment: CDR1 MGHRA and CDR2 YSYEKL. The CDR3 runs to 14 residues. V shed 2 bases and J shed 7 bases, with 12 bases lying between them. The DNA of the CDR3 is TGCGCCAGCAGCCAACCACGGGGGTGGAATGAGCAGTTCTTC. Translation: CASSQPRGWNEQFF.

At least ten counts were recorded for this clonotype. The V call is TRBV19, the J call TRBJ2-3, with a possible D match to TRBD2 (5 bases). The CDR3 extends over 13 amino acids. Germline CDR1 and CDR2: LNHDA and SQIVND (reference sequence). V shed 4 bases and J shed 6 bases, with 11 bases lying between them. The CDR3 loop is CASSTPGTDTQYF. DNA for the CDR3: TGTGCCAGTAGTACCCCGGGAACTGATACGCAGTATTTT.

In regard to this clonotype: One junction end disagrees with the germline gene, perhaps due to a read error. The chain couples TRBV6-5 to TRBJ2-1; unclear D gene. CDR3 length: 13 amino acids. Germline V gives CDR1 MNHEY, CDR2 SVGAGI. CDR3 region: CASRPSSYNEQSF. The CDR3 nucleotides are TGTGCCAGCAGGCCTAGTAGCTACAATGAGCAGTCCTTC.

Ten or more counts support this clonotype. The gene calls are TRBV6-5 and TRBJ2-5; D is perhaps TRBD1 (5 bases). Germline V gene sequence: CDR1 MNHEY, CDR2 SVGAGI. Trimming took off 5 bases at V and 0 bases at J, with 7 bases between the two ends. This CDR3 has 13 amino acids. CDR3 amino acids: CASSPTDQETQYF. The CDR3 region has the DNA TGTGCCAGCAGTCCGACAGACCAAGAGACCCAGTACTTC.

This clonotype was counted ten times or more. V gene TRBV9 combines with J gene TRBJ1-3; D is perhaps TRBD1 (6 bases). The V gene lost 1 base and the J gene lost 8 bases, with 13 bases spanning the gap. Germline values: CDR1 SGDLS, CDR2 YYNGEE. The CDR3 sequence is 14 residues long. The chain's CDR3 is CASSVSGGQDTIYF. CDR3 nucleotide sequence: TGTGCCAGCAGCGTATCTGGGGGGCAGGACACCATATATTTT. Based on the CDR3 plus reference TRBV9 and TRBJ1-3, the full variable domain is DSGVTQTPKHLITATGQRVTLRCSPRSGDLSVYWYQQSLDQGLQFLIQYYNGEERAKGNILERFSAQQFPDLHSELNLSSLELGDSALYFCASSVSGGQDTIYFGEGSWLTVV.

This clonotype was recorded many times. The rearrangement joins TRBV7-9 to TRBJ2-3; 11 bases match TRBD1. This CDR3 is built from 15 residues. V was clipped by 4 bases and J by 3 bases; unmatched bases: 3. Germline CDR1 SEHNR, CDR2 FQNEAQ (reference sequence). CDR3 coding DNA: TGTGCCAGCAGCTCGGGACAGGGGGGAACAGATACGCAGTATTTT. This translates into CASSSGQGGTDTQYF. Full variable domain (remainder filled in from reference TRBV7-9 and TRBJ2-3): DTGVSQNPRHKITKRGQNVTFRCDPISEHNRLYWYRQTLGQGPEFLTYFQNEAQLEKSRLLSDRFSAERPKGSFSTLEIQRTEQGDSAMYLCASSSGQGGTDTQYFGPGTRLTVL.

Note on this clonotype: A much larger clone differs from this one at a single base, so this may be a read error. The V call is TRBV12-3 or TRBV12-4, the J call TRBJ2-3, with D unresolved. CDR3 size: 12 residues. CDR3 sequence (DNA): TGTGGCAGCACTCCAATGCAGGATACGCAGTATTTT. Protein sequence: CGSTPMQDTQYF.